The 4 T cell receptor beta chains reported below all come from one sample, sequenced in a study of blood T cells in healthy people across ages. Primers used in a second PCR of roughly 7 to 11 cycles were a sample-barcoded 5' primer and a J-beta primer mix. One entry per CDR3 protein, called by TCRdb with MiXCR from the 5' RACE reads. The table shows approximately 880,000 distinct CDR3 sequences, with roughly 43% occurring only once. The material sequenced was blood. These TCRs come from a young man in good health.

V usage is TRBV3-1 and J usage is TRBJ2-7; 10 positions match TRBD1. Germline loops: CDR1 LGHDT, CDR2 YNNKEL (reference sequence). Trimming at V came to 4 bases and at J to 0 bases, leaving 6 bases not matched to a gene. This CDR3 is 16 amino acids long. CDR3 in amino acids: CASSPTGGPYSYEQYF. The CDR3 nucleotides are TGTGCCAGCAGCCCGACAGGGGGCCCCTACTCCTACGAGCAGTACTTC.

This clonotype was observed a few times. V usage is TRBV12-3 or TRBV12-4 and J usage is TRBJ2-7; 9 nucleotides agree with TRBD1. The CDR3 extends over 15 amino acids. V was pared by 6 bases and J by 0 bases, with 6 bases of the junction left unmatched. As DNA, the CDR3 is TGTGCCAGCAGCGCGGGGACAGGGAGCTCCTACGAGCAGTACTTC. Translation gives CASSAGTGSSYEQYF.

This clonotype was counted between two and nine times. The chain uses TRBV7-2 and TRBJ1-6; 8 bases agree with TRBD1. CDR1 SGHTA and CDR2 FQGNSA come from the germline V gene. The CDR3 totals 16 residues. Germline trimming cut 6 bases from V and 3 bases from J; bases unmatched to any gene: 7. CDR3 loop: CASSSQGAGYNSPLHF. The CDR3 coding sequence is TGTGCCAGCAGTTCTCAGGGGGCCGGCTATAATTCACCCCTCCACTTT.

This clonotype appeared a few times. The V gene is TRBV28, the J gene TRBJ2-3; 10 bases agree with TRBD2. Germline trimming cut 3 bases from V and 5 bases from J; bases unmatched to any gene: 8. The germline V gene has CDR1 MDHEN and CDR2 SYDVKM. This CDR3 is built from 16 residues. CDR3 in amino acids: CASSLSGGARGDTQYF. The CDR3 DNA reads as TGTGCCAGCAGTTTGAGCGGGGGGGCCAGGGGAGATACGCAGTATTTT.